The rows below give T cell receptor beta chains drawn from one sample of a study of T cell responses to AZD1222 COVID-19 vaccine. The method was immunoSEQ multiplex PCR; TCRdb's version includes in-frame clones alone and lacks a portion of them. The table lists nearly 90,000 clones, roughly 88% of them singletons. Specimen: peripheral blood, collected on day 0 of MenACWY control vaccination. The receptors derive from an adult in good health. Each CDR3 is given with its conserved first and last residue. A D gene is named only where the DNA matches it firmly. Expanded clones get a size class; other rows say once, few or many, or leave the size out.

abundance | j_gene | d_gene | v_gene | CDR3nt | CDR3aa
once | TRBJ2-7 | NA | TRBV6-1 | TGTGCCAGCAGTGAAAGCAAGGACGGTGCCTACGAGCAGTACTTC | CASSESKDGAYEQYF
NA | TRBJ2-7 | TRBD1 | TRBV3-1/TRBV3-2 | TGTGCCAGCAGCCCCAGCGGGACAGGGCCCTACGAGCAGTACTTC | CASSPSGTGPYEQYF
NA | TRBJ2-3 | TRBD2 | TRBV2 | TGTGCCAGCAAACTCCTAGCGGGGAGGGCAGATACGCAGTATTTT | CASKLLAGRADTQYF
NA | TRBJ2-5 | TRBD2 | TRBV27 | TGTGCCAGCAGTTTACAAGCGGGGGTTCAAGAGACCCAGTACTTC | CASSLQAGVQETQYF
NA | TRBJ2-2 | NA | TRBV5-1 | TGCGCCAGCAGCTTCGGGGATCGGAACACCGGGGAGCTGTTTTTT | CASSFGDRNTGELFF
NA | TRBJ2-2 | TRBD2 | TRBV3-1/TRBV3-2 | TGTGCCAGCAGCCCCGTGGGGGGGGTAACCGGGGAGCTGTTTTTT | CASSPVGGVTGELFF
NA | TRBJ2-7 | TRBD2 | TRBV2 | TGTGCCAGCAGTGAAACTAGCGGGCAAGTGGGGGAGCAGTACTTC | CASSETSGQVGEQYF
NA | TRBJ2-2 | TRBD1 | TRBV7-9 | TGTGCCAGCAGCTTAATGGGACAGGGTGCCGGGGAGCTGTTTTTT | CASSLMGQGAGELFF
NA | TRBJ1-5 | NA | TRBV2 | TGTGCCAGCAGTCCGGCGGGGGGGTTAGGCAATCAGCCCCAGCATTTT | CASSPAGGLGNQPQHF
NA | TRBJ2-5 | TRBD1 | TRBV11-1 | TGTGCCAGCAGCTCAAGGACAGGGGTGGAGACCCAGTACTTC | CASSSRTGVETQYF